This T cell receptor beta chain is from a study of blood T cell repertoires in COVID-19. Sequencing was performed with immunoSEQ multiplex PCR; in TCRdb, only in-frame clones are kept and a portion is missing. This sample carries fewer than 450,000 clones, about nine tenths of them seen once, and the ten largest clones take roughly 12%. V lost 2 bases and J lost 2; bases outside the gene matches: 3. From germline, CDR1 is SGHRS and CDR2 YFSETQ. CDR3 length: 15 residues. This chain uses TRBV5-1 with TRBJ2-2, with TRBD2 matching over 7 bases. What was sequenced was peripheral blood. This receptor was identified in a woman in her 50s with COVID-19, enrolled during active disease. CDR3 sequence: CASSFGGTNTGELFF. The CDR3, as DNA: TGCGCCAGCAGCTTCGGGGGGACCAACACCGGGGAGCTGTTTTTT.